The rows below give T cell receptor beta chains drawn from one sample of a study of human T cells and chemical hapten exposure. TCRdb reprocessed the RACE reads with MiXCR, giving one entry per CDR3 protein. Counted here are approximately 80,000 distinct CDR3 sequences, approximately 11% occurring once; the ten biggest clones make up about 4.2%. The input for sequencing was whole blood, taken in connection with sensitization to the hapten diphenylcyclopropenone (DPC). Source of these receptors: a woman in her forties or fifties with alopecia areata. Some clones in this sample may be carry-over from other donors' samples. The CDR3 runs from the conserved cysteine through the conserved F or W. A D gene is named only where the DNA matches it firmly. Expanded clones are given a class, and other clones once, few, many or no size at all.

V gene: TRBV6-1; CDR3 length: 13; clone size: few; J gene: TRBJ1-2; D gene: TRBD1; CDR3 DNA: TGTGCCAGCAGCAGAATCGGGACAGATGGCTACACCTTC; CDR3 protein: CASSRIGTDGYTF
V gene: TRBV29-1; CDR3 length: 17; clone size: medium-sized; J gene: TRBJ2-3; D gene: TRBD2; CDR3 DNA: TGCAGCGTTGAAGACCTGACTAGCGGACCTAGCACAGATACGCAGTATTTT; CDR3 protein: CSVEDLTSGPSTDTQYF
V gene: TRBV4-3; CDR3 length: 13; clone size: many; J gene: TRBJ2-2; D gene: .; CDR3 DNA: TGCGCCAGCAGCCAAGGGAACACCGGGGAGCTGTTTTTT; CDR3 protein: CASSQGNTGELFF
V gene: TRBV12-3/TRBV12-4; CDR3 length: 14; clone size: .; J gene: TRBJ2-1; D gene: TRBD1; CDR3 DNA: TGTGCCAGCAGTTCATTGGACAGGGCCAATGAGCAGTTCTTC; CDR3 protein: CASSSLDRANEQFF
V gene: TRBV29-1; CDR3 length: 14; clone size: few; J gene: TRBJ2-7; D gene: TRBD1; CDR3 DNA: TGCAGCGTTCAAAAGGGGACAGGACACTACGAGCAGTACTTC; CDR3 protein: CSVQKGTGHYEQYF
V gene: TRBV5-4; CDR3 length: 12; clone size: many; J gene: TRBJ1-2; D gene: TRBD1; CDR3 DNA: TGTGCCAGCAGCCGGGACAGGAATGGCTACACCTTC; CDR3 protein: CASSRDRNGYTF
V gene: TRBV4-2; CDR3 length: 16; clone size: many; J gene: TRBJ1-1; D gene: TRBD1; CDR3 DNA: TGTGCCAGCAGCCAAGATTACAGGGGGCTGGGCACTGAAGCTTTCTTT; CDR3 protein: CASSQDYRGLGTEAFF
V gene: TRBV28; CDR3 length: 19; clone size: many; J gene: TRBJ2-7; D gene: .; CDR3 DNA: TGTGCCAGCACCTCCCAACGAGCGGGAATCAGGGGTATGTCCTACGAGCAGTACTTC; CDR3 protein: CASTSQRAGIRGMSYEQYF
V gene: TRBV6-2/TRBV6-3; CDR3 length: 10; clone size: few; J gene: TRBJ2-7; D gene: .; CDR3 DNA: TGTGCCACGAGTAACTACGAGCAGTACTTC; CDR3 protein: CATSNYEQYF
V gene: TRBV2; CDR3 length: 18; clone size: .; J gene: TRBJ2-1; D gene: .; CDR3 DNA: TGTGCCAGCAGTGGCAAGCTCAATACGGCCCCTTCCTACAATGAGCAGTTCTTC; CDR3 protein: CASSGKLNTAPSYNEQFF
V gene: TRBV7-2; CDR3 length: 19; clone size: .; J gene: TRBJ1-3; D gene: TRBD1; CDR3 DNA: TGTGCCAGCAGCTTAGCCAGTCCACAACAGGGGGCTGCTGGAAACACCATATATTTT; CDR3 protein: CASSLASPQQGAAGNTIYF
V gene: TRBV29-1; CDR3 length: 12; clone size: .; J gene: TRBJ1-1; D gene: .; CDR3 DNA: TGCAGCGGCGTCGCACAGGGAACTGAAGCTTTCTTT; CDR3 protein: CSGVAQGTEAFF
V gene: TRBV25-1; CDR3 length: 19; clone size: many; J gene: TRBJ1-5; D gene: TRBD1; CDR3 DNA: TGTGCCAGCAGACAACCGGGACAGAGGGCGAGGGGTTTCTGTCAGCCCCAGCATTTT; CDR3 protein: CASRQPGQRARGFCQPQHF
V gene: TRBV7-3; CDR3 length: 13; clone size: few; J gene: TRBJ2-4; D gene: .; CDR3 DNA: TGTGCCAGCAGCTTAAACTGGGGGGACATTCAGTACTTC; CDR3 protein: CASSLNWGDIQYF
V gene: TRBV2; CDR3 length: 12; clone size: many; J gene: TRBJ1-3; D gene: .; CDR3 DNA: TGTGCCACCCGGGGTCCGGGAAACACCATATATTTT; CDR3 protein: CATRGPGNTIYF
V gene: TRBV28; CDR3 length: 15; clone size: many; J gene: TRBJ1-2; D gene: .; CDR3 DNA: TGTGCCAGCAGTTTGGTGCAGGGTTATAAGAATGGCTACACCTTC; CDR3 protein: CASSLVQGYKNGYTF
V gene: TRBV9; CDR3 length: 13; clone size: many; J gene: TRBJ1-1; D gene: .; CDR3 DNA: TGTGCCAGCAGCGTAGAGGTGAACACTGAAGCTTTCTTT; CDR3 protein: CASSVEVNTEAFF
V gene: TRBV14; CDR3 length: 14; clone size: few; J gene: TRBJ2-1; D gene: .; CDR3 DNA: TGTGCCAGCAGCCAAAGGCCAACCTACAATGAGCAGTTCTTC; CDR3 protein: CASSQRPTYNEQFF
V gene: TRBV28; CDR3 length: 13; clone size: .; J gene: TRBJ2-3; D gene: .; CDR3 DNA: TGTGCCAGCAGTACAGGGCTTGCAGATACGCAGTATTTT; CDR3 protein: CASSTGLADTQYF
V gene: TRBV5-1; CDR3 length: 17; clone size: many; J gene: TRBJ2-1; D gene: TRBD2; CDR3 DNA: TGCGCCAGCAGCTTGGACGGCGGGAGGGCCCTCTACAATGAGCAGTTCTTC; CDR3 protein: CASSLDGGRALYNEQFF
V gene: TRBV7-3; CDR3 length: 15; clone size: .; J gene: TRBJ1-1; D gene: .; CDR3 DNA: TGTGCCAGCAGCCCCACGGACATGAGGGGCACTGAAGCTTTCTTT; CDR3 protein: CASSPTDMRGTEAFF
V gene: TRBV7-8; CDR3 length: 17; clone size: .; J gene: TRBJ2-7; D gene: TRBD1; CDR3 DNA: TGTGCCAGCAGCTTTACTCCTGGACAGGCCAATTTATACGAGCAGTACTTC; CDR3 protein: CASSFTPGQANLYEQYF
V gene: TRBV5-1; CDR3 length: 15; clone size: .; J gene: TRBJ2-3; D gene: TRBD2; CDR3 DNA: TGCGCCAGCAGGGGACTAGCGGGAGGATCAGATACGCAGTATTTT; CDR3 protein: CASRGLAGGSDTQYF
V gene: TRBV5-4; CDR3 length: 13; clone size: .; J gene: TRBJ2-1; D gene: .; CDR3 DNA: TGTGCCTCTAAGGGCAGCTCCTACAATGAGCAGTTCTTC; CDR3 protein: CASKGSSYNEQFF
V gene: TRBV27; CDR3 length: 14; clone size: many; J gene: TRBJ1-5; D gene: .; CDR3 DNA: TGTGCCAGCAGTTCTGGGGGATCGGTGCAGCCCCAGCATTTT; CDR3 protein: CASSSGGSVQPQHF
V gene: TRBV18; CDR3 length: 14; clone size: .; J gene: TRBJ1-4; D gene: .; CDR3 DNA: TGTGCCAGCTCACAGGGACACGGTAATGAAAAACTGTTTTTT; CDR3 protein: CASSQGHGNEKLFF
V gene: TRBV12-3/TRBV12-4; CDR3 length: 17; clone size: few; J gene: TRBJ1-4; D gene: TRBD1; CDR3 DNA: TGTGCCAGCAGTTCCCCCCGGCCGGACAGGGGAGATGAAAAACTGTTTTTT; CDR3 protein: CASSSPRPDRGDEKLFF
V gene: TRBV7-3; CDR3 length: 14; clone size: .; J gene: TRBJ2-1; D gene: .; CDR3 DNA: TGTGCCAGCAGCTCAGGACCCCGGTTGAATGAGCAGTTCTTC; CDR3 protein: CASSSGPRLNEQFF
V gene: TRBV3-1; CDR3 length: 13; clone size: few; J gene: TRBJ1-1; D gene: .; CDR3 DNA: TGTGCCAGCAGCCCCCCCCCGAAGGAGGTCCGGGTCTTT; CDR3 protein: CASSPPPKEVRVF
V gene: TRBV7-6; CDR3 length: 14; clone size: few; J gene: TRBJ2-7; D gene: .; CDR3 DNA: TGTGCCAGCAGCTTAGAAGGGACGACCGGCGAGCAGTACTTC; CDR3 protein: CASSLEGTTGEQYF
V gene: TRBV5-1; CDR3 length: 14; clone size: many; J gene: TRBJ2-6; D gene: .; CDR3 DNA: TGCGCCAGCAGCTTGGTGTTGGGGGCCAACGTCCTGACTTTC; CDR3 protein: CASSLVLGANVLTF
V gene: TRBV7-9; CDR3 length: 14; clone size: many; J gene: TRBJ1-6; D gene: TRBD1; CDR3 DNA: TGTGCCAGCAGCACTCAGGGGGTTAATTCACCCCTCCACTTT; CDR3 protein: CASSTQGVNSPLHF
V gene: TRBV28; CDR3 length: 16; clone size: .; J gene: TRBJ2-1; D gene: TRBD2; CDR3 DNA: TGTGCCAGCAGCCCCAGTGGGCTAGCGGAACGAAATGAGCAGTTCTTC; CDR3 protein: CASSPSGLAERNEQFF
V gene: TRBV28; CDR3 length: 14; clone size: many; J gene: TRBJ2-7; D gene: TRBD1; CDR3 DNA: TGTGCCAGCAGTTCCCTCGACAGGGCCTACGAGCAGTACTTC; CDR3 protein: CASSSLDRAYEQYF
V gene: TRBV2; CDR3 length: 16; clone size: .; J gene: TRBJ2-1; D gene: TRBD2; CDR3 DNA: TGTGCCAGCAGCCGCGGACTAGCGGGGGGGCTTTTTGAGCAGTTCTTC; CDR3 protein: CASSRGLAGGLFEQFF
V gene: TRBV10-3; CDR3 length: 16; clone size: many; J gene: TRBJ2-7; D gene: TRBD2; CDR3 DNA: TGTGCCATCAGTGAGACCGGGACTAGCGGGACCTACGAGCAGTACTTC; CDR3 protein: CAISETGTSGTYEQYF
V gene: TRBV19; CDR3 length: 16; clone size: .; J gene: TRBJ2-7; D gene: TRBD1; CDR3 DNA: TGTGCCAGTAGTCCAAGACAGGGGAGTGGTTCCTACGAGCAGTACTTC; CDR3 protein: CASSPRQGSGSYEQYF
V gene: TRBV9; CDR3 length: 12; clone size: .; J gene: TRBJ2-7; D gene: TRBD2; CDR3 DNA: TGTGCCAGCAGCGGGAGGGAGGGGGAGCAGTACTTC; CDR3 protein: CASSGREGEQYF
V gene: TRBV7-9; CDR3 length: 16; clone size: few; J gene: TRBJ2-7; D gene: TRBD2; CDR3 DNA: TGTGCCAGCAGCTTAGGTTCTCTAGCGGGGGCCTACGAGCAGTACTTC; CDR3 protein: CASSLGSLAGAYEQYF
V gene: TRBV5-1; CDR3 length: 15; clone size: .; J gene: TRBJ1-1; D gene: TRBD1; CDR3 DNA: TGCGCCAGCAACCGAGGGGGCTCGGGTCAGACTGAAGCTTTCTTT; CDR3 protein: CASNRGGSGQTEAFF
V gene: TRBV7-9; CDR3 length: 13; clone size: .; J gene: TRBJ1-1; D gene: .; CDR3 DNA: TGTGCCAGCAGCTTAGGAAGTATCCCTGAAGCTTTCTTT; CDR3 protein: CASSLGSIPEAFF
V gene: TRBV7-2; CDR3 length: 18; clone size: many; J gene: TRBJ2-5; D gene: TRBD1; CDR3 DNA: TGTGCCAGCAGCCCCGGACAGGGGGCAGTTATTGGGCAAGAGACCCAGTACTTC; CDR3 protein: CASSPGQGAVIGQETQYF
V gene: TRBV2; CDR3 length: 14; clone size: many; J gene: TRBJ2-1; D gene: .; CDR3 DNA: TGTGCCAGCAGCGGCATGCGGGGAAGTAATGAGCAGTTCTTC; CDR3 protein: CASSGMRGSNEQFF
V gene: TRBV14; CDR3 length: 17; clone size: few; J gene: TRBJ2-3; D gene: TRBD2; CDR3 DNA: TGTGCCAGCAGCCAAGGGCTAACCGGGAGGCGCACAGATACGCAGTATTTT; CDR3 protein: CASSQGLTGRRTDTQYF
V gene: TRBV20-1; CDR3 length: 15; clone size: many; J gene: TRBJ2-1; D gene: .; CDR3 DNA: TGCAGTGCTAGAGATAGGGGATCTTTATACAATGAGCAGTTCTTC; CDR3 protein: CSARDRGSLYNEQFF
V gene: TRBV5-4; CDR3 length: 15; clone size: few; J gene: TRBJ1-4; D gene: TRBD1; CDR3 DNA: TGTGCCAGCAGCTTGGTGGAGGGGGCATCCGAAAAACTGTTTTTT; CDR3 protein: CASSLVEGASEKLFF
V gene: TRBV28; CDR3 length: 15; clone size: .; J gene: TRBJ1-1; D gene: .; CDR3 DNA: TGTGCCAGCAGTTTATGGGACAGCCGGAACACTGAAGCTTTCTTT; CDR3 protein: CASSLWDSRNTEAFF
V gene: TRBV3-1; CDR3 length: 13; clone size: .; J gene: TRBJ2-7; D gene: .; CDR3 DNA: TGTGCCAGCAGCCTTCGGGGGAAGGACGAGCAGTACTTC; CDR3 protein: CASSLRGKDEQYF
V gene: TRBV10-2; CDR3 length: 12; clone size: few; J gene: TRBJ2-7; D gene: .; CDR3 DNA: TGCGCCAGCAGTGAGGATTCGGGGGAGCAGTACTTC; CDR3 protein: CASSEDSGEQYF
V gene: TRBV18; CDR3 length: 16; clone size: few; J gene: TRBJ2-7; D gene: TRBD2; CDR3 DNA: TGTGCCAGCTCACCACGTACCGGGACTACCCCGTTAGAGCAGTACTTC; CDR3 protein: CASSPRTGTTPLEQYF
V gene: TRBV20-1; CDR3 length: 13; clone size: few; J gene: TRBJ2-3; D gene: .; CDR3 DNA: TGCAGTGCTAGCTCCGCTAGCACAGATACGCAGTATTTT; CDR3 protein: CSASSASTDTQYF
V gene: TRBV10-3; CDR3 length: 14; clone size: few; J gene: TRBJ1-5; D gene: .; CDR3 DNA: TGTGCCATCAGTGAGTTGGGGGATAATCAGCCCCAGCATTTT; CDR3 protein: CAISELGDNQPQHF
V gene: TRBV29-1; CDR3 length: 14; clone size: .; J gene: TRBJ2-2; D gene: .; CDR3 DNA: TGCAGCGTTAGAGACAGGAGAAACACCGGGGAGCTGTTTTTT; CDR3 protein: CSVRDRRNTGELFF
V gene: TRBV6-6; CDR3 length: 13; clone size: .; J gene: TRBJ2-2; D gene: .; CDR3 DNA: TGTGCCAGCGCAGGGGGGAGCGGCCGGGAGCTGTTTTTT; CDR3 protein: CASAGGSGRELFF
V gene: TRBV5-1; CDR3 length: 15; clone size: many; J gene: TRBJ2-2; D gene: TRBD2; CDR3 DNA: TGCGCCAGCGGGACTAGCGGGACTTATGACGGGGAGCTGTTTTTT; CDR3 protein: CASGTSGTYDGELFF
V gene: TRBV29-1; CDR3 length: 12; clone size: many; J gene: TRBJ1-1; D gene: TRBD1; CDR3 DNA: TGCAGCGCAGGACAGGGAGGGACTGAAGCTTTCTTT; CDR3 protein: CSAGQGGTEAFF
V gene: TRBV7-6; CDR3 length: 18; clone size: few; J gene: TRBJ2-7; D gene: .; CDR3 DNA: TGTGCCAGCAGCCTAGGGGCCCCGGACAGTAAAAGCTCCTACGAGCAGTACTTC; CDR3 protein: CASSLGAPDSKSSYEQYF
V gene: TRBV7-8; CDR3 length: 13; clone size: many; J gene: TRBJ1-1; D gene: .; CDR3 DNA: TGTGCCAGCAGCCGTCGCCAAGGTACTGAAGCTTTCTTT; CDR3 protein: CASSRRQGTEAFF
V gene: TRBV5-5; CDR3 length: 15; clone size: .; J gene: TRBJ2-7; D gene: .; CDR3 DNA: TGTGCCAGCAGCCTTCGGCTGTTGTCAATAGACGAGCAGTACTTC; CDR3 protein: CASSLRLLSIDEQYF
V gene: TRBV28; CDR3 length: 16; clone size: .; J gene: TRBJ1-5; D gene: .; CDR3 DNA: TGTGCCAGCAGTTTTCGGGGTGGGGGTCTCAATCAGCCCCAGCATTTT; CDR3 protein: CASSFRGGGLNQPQHF